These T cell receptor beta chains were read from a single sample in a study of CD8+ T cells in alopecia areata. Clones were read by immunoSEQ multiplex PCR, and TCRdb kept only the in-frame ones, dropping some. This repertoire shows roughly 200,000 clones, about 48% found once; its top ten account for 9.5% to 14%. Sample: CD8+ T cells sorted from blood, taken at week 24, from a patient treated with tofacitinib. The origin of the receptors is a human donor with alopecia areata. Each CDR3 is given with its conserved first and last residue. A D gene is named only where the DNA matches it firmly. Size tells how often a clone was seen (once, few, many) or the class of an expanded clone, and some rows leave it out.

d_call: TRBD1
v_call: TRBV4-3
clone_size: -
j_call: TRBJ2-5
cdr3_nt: TGCGCCAGCAGCCGCCTGACAGGGGCTGGCCAAGAGACCCAGTACTTC
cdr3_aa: CASSRLTGAGQETQYF

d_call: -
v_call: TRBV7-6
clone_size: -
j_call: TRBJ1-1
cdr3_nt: TGTGCCAGCAGCCCCTCCCAGAACACTGAAGCTTTCTTT
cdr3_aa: CASSPSQNTEAFF

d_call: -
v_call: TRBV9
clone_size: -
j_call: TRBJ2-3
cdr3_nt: TGTGCCAGCAGCGGCGCCCGGGACCGAACGCAGTATTTT
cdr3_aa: CASSGARDRTQYF

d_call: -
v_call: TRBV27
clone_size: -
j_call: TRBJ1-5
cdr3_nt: TGTGCCAGCAGTCCAGGGTTTGATCAGCCCCAGCATTTT
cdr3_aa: CASSPGFDQPQHF

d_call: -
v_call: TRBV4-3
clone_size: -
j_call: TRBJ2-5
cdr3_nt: TGCGCCAGCAGCCAAGGAGAAGGGGAGTGGGATGAGACCCAGTACTTC
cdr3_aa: CASSQGEGEWDETQYF

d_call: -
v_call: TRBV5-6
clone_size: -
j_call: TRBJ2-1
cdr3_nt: TGTGCCAGCAGCTTGGCCGGCAATTCCCATGAGCAGTTCTTC
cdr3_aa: CASSLAGNSHEQFF

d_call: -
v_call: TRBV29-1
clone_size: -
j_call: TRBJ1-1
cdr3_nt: TGCAGCGTTCTCTCGAACACTGAAGCTTTCTTT
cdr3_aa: CSVLSNTEAFF

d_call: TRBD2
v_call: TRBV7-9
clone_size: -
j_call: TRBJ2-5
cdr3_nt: TGTGCCAGCAGCCCCCGAGCTAGCGGGGTCGATGGGGAGACCCAGTACTTC
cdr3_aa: CASSPRASGVDGETQYF

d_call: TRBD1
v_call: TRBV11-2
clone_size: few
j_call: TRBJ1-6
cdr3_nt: TGTGCCAGCAGCTCAACCGGACAGGGATTGAGTTCACCCCTCCACTTT
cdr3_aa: CASSSTGQGLSSPLHF

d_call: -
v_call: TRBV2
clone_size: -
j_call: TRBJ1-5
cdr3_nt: TGTGCCAGCGTCTTGGGGCAGGGCGATAATCAGCCCCAGCATTTT
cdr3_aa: CASVLGQGDNQPQHF

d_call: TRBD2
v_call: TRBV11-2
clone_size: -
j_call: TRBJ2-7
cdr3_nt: TGTGCCAGCAGCTTATTAGCTAGCGGGGGTGAAGAGCAGTACTTC
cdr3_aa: CASSLLASGGEEQYF

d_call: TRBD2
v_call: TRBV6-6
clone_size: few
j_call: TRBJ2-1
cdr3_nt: TGTGCCACATATAGCGGGGCATACAATGAGCAGTTCTTC
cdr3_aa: CATYSGAYNEQFF

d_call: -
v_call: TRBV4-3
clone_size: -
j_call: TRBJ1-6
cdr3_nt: TGCGCCAGCAGCCAAGATCGTCGGGTAAATTCACCCCTCCACTTT
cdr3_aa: CASSQDRRVNSPLHF

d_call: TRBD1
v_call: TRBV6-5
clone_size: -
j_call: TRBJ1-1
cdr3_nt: TGTGCCAGCAGGGACAGGGTCAGTGAAGCTTTCTTT
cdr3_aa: CASRDRVSEAFF

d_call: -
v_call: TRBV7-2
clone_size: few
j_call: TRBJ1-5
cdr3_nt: TGTGCCAGCAGTCAGATTAATCAGCCCCAGCATTTT
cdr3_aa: CASSQINQPQHF

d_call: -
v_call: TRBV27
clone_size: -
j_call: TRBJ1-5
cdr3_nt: TGTGCCAGCAGTCCACGGGGCTATAGCAATCAGCCCCAGCATTTT
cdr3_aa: CASSPRGYSNQPQHF

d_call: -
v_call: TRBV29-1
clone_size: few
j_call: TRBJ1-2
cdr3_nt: TGCAGCGCTCTGACTGCTAACTATGGCTACACCTTC
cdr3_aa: CSALTANYGYTF

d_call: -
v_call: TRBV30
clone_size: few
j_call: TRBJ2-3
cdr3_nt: TGTGCCTGGAGTGTCCCGGCAGGGCTTTATACGCAGTATTTT
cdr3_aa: CAWSVPAGLYTQYF

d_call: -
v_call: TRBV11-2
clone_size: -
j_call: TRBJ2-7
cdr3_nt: TGTGCCACGAGCATCGGGGACGAGCAGTACTTC
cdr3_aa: CATSIGDEQYF

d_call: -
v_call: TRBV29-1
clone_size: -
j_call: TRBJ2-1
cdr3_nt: TGCAGCGTTGAAGGGCGAACACAAGGCGGCAATGAGCAGTTCTTC
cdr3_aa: CSVEGRTQGGNEQFF

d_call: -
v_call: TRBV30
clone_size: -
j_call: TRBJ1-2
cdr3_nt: TGTGCCTGGGACCAGGGTAATGGCTACACCTTC
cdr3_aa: CAWDQGNGYTF

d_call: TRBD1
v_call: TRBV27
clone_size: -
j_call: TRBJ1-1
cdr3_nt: TGTGCCAGCAGTTTATTTCCAGGGGGAGGCACTGAAGCTTTCTTT
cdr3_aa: CASSLFPGGGTEAFF

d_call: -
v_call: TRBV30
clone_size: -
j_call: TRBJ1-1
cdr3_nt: TGTGCCTGGAGTGTTGGGCAGGGACTAGCTGAAGCTTTCTTT
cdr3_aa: CAWSVGQGLAEAFF

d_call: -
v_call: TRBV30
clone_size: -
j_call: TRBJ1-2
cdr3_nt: TGTGCTTTTCGGGAGTATGGCTACACCTTC
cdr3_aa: CAFREYGYTF

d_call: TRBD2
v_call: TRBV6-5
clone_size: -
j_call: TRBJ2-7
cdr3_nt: TGTGCCAGCGGCGGGGGGGGTTGGCAGTACTTC
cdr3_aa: CASGGGGWQYF

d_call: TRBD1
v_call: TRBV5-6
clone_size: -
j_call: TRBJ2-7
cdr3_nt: TGTGCCAGCAGCCCGGGGACAGGGGACAAGCAGTACTTC
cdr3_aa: CASSPGTGDKQYF

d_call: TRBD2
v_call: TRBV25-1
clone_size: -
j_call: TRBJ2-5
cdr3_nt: TGTGCCAGCAGTGAATACGTCGGACTAGCGGTTCAAGAGACCCAGTACTTC
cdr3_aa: CASSEYVGLAVQETQYF

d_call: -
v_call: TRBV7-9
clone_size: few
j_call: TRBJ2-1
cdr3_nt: TGTGCCAGCAGCTTCGACGACCCGCTCCAGTTCTTC
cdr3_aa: CASSFDDPLQFF

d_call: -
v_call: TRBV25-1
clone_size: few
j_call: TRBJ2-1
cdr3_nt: TGTGCCAGCTATCTGGGTGAGCAGTTCTTC
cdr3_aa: CASYLGEQFF

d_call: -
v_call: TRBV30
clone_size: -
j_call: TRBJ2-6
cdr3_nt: TGTGCCTGGGAACGAAGGAGAGACCAGAGGGCCAACGTCCTGACTTTC
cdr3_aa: CAWERRRDQRANVLTF

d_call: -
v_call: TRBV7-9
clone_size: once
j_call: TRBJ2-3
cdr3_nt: TGTGCCAGCAGGCAGGAAGATACGCAGTATTTT
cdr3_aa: CASRQEDTQYF

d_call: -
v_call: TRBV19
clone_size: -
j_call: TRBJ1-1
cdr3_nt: TGTGCCAGTAGTATAGGTGGGACACCGGGAGCGGAACTTGAAGCTTTCTTT
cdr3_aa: CASSIGGTPGAELEAFF

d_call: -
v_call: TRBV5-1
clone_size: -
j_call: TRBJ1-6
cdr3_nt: TGCGCCAGCAGCTTGGAGGATTCACCCCTCCACTTT
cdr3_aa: CASSLEDSPLHF

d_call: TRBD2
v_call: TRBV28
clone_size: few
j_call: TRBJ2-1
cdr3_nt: TGTGCCAGCAGTCCCTTAGCGGGGGGGCTTCAGTTCTTC
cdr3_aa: CASSPLAGGLQFF

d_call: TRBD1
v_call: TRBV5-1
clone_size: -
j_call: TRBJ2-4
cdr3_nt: TGCGCCAGCAGCCCAGGGACAGGGGGTACCAAAAACATTCAGTACTTC
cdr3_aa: CASSPGTGGTKNIQYF

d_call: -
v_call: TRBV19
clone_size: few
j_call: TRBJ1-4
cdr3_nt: TGTGCCGCCGCACGGGGACGGATAGGGGAAAAACTGTTTTTT
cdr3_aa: CAAARGRIGEKLFF

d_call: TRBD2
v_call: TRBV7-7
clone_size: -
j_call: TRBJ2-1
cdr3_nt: TGTGCCAGCAGCGCTAGCGGGGGGAATGAGCAGTTCTTC
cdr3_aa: CASSASGGNEQFF

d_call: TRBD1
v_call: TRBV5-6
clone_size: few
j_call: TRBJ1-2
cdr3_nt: TGTGCCAGCAGCGGCGGGACAGGACCAACCTATGGCTACACCTTC
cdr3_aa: CASSGGTGPTYGYTF

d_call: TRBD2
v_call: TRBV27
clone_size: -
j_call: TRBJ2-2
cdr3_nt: TGTGCCAGCGCCCTAGCGGGGGTGTCCGGGGAGCTGTTTTTT
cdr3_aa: CASALAGVSGELFF

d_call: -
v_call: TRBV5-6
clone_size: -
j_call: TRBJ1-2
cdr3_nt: TGTGCCAGCACCACGGGGGGCCCCTATGGCTACACCTTC
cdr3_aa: CASTTGGPYGYTF

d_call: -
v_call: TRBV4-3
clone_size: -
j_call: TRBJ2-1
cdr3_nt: TGCGCCAGCAGCCACTCAGGCTCCTACAATGAGCAGTTCTTC
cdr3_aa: CASSHSGSYNEQFF

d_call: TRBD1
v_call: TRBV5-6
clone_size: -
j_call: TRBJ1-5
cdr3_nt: TGTGCCAGCAGCGCGGACAGGGATAGCAATCAGCCCCAGCATTTT
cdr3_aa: CASSADRDSNQPQHF

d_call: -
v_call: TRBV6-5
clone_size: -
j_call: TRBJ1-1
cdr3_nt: TGTGCCAGCAGTACCCCCGTCGGCACTGAAGCTTTCTTT
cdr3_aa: CASSTPVGTEAFF

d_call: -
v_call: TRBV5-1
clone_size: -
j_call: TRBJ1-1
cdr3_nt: TGCGCCAGCAGCTTGGGGACAGTTAACACTGAAGCTTTCTTT
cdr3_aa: CASSLGTVNTEAFF

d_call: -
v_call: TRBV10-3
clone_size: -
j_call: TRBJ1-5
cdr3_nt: TGTGCCATCAGTGGCGGGCAGGTCCTTGAAGGCAATCAGCCCCAGCATTTT
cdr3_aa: CAISGGQVLEGNQPQHF

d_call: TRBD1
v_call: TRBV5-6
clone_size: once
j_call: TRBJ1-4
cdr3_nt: TGTGCCAGCAGAAAGGACAGGGGCCTCGAAAAACTGTTTTTT
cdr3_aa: CASRKDRGLEKLFF

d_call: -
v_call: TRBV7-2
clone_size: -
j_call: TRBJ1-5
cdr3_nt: TGTGCCAGCAGCTTGGGGGCTTATAGCAATCAGCCCCAGCATTTT
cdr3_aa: CASSLGAYSNQPQHF

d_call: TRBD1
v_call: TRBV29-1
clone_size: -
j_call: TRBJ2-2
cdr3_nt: TGCAGCGTTAGACAGGGCAACACCGGGGAGCTGTTTTTT
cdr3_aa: CSVRQGNTGELFF

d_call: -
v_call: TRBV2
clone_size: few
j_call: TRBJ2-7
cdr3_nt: TGTGCCAGCAGTGAACCGCGCTTACAGTACTTC
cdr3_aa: CASSEPRLQYF

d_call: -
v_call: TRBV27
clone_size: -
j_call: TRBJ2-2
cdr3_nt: TGTGCCAGCAGTTCTTTGGGCAACGGGGAGCTGTTTTTT
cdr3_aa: CASSSLGNGELFF

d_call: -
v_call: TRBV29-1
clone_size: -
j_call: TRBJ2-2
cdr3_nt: TGCAGCGTTGATAGGGCGGGGAGGACTGGGGAGCTGTTTTTT
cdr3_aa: CSVDRAGRTGELFF

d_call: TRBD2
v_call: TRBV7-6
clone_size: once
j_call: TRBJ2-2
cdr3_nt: TGTGCCAGCAGCTTAGCCCTCAGCGGGGGGGCCGGGGAGCTGTTTTTT
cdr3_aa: CASSLALSGGAGELFF

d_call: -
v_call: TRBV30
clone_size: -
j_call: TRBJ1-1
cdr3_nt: TGTGCCTGGAGTGTTACAATGAACACTGAAGCTTTCTTT
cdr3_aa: CAWSVTMNTEAFF

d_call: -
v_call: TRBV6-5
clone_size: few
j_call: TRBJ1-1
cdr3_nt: TGTGCCAGCAGCGAGATAAACACTGAAGCTTTCTTT
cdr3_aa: CASSEINTEAFF

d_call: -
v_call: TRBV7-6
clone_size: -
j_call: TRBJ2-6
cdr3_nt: TGTGCCAGCAGCTTAAGGAGCTCTGGGGCCAACGTCCTGACTTTC
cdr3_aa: CASSLRSSGANVLTF

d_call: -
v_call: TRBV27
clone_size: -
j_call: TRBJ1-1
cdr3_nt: TGTGCCAGCAGTTTAGGAAGAACTATGAACACTGAAGCTTTCTTT
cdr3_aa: CASSLGRTMNTEAFF